The clone carrying this T cell receptor (beta chain) was picked up many times. Its target is not known. The sample originates from a study of regulatory T cells in long-lasting Graves disease. Study results and caveats: Not thyroid tissue but only peripheral blood was studied. Repertoires from persistent disease leaned toward TRBV28, TRBJ1-2 and TRBJ2-5.

As for time point: newly diagnosed GD, antithyroid drugs for less than 3 months. From PBMCs, RNA was extracted and then used to make the TCR library. This CDR3 is 13 amino acids long. V was trimmed by 0 bases and J by 7 bases, leaving 4 bases between them. Germline-derived CDR1 and CDR2 are MNHEY and SMNVEV (reference sequence). Library construction for TCR beta used iRepertoire HTBI primers and Arm-PCR of CDR3 regions. TCRdb ran MiXCR on the multiplex PCR reads and lists one entry per CDR3 protein. Of roughly 400,000 distinct CDR3 sequences listed, 15% are singletons. The data were also submitted as part of a second study, on T cells in Graves' hyperthyroidism and ophthalmopathy.

The chain is built from TRBV27 and TRBJ1-6; D gene unclear. The sequence derives from a woman aged 35 to 49 with Graves disease. This sample comprised peripheral blood mononuclear cells (PBMCs), obtained at new diagnosis, from a patient treated with antithyroid drugs. CDR3 nucleotide sequence: TGTGCCAGCAGTTTATCCGGCAATTCACCCCTCCACTTT. Translation: CASSLSGNSPLHF.